This TCR beta chain appears in the sequencing data of a study of OX40 agonist ivuxolimab in advanced cancers. The repertoire was sequenced with immunoSEQ multiplex PCR; TCRdb's copy has only in-frame clones and lacks some. The sample records around 69,000 clones, roughly 88% being singletons. This CDR3 region has 11 residues. Germline CDR1 GTSNPN, CDR2 SVGIG (reference sequence). V lost 4 bases and J lost 4, with 7 bases in between. The rearrangement links TRBV30 to TRBJ1-2; D gene ambiguous. The sample consisted of CD4+ or CD8+ T cells sorted from blood, taken in a trial of the OX40 agonist ivuxolimab. The sequence was obtained from an adult with an advanced solid tumor such as melanoma, head and neck, liver or kidney cancer. CDR3 in DNA: TGTGCCTGGACGCCAGGCTATGGCTACACCTTC. Protein: CAWTPGYGYTF.